The source of this TCR beta chain is a study of siplizumab effects on memory and regulatory T cells. Each sample had 95,000 to 100,000 TCR templates assayed. The data were produced by immunoSEQ multiplex PCR, yet TCRdb's version contains in-frame clones alone and is incomplete. The table includes about 85,000 clones, roughly 94% detected once. Germline assignment: CDR1 SGHNT and CDR2 YENEEA. The germline V and J ends were trimmed by 2 bases and 5 bases, with 9 bases remaining between them. The CDR3 covers 13 residues. Broader study findings: Neither a naive nor a memory phenotype was assignable to roughly 80-95% of proliferating CD4+ or CD8+ clones.

As concerns this clone: The target antigen is unknown.

The sample comprised CD8+ T cells sorted from blood. V usage is TRBV11-3 and J usage is TRBJ1-1, with D perhaps matching TRBD1 (5 bases). The clonotype comes from a human donor in good health. In nucleotides, the CDR3 is TGTGCCAGCAGCTTAATATGGGGGACTGAAGCTTTCTTT. It codes for CASSLIWGTEAFF. The variable domain in full, completed from reference TRBV11-3 and TRBJ1-1, reads EAGVVQSPRYKIIEKKQPVAFWCNPISGHNTLYWYLQNLGQGPELLIRYENEEAVDDSQLPKDRFSAERLKGVDSTLKIQPAELGDSAVYLCASSLIWGTEAFFGQGTRLTVV.